The rows below give T cell receptor beta chains drawn from one sample of a study of blood T cell repertoires in COVID-19. Using immunoSEQ multiplex PCR, the repertoire was profiled, and TCRdb retains in-frame clones only, with some absent. Found here are approximately 180,000 clones, roughly 89% of them singletons; the top ten hold under 15%. Sequences were obtained from peripheral blood. These receptors came from a woman aged 70 to 79 with COVID-19, enrolled during active disease. CDR3s include the opening cysteine and the closing phenylalanine or tryptophan. D genes are given only for firm matches. The listing skips clone size in some rows; elsewhere it reads once, few, many or a size class.

d_gene	v_gene	j_gene	abundance	CDR3nt	CDR3aa
TRBD1	TRBV5-1	TRBJ2-3	once	TGCGCCAGCAGCGCTGGACAGGGGGATTCAGATACGCAGTATTTT	CASSAGQGDSDTQYF
TRBD1	TRBV13	TRBJ1-2	NA	TGTGCCAGCAGCTCTGGACAGGGGGCGCTTGGCTACACCTTC	CASSSGQGALGYTF
NA	TRBV6-2/TRBV6-3	TRBJ1-2	NA	TGTGCCAGCAGTTACCTGGCAGGATATGGCTACACCTTC	CASSYLAGYGYTF
NA	TRBV5-1	TRBJ1-4	NA	TGCGCCAGCAGCCCCGGACAGACTAATGAAAAACTGTTTTTT	CASSPGQTNEKLFF
NA	TRBV2	TRBJ2-2	NA	TGTGCCAGCAGCCGACAGGTTCCGAACACCGGGGAGCTGTTTTTT	CASSRQVPNTGELFF
NA	TRBV4-3	TRBJ1-5	NA	TGCGCCAGCAGCCAAGATCTTCAGGAAGATCAGCCCCAGCATTTT	CASSQDLQEDQPQHF
TRBD2	TRBV10-3	TRBJ2-1	NA	TGTGCCAGAGACGCGGAGTGGCGGGAGGCATACCGCTCCTACAATGAGCAGTTCTTC	CARDAEWREAYRSYNEQFF
NA	TRBV7-6	TRBJ1-1	NA	TGTGCCAGCAGCCTAGATTCCAGGGGTGCGGTCACTGAAGCTTTCTTT	CASSLDSRGAVTEAFF
NA	TRBV5-1	TRBJ1-3	NA	TGCGCCAGCAGCCGGACAGACTCTGGAAACACCATATATTTT	CASSRTDSGNTIYF
NA	TRBV6-5	TRBJ2-7	NA	TGTGCCAGCAGGCCACCCGGGGGACTGAACTACGAGCAGTACTTC	CASRPPGGLNYEQYF